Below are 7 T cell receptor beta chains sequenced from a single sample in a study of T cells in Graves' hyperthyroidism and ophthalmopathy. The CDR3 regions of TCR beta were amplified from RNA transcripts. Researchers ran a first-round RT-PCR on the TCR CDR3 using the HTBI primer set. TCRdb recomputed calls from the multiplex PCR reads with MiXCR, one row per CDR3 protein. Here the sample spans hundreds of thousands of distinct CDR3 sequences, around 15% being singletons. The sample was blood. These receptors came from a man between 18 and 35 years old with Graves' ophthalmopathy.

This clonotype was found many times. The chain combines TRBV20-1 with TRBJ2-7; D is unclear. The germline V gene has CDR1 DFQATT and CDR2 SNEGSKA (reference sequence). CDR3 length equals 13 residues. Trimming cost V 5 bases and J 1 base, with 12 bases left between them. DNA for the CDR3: TGCAGTGCTTCTTCGGCAGCATCCTACGAGCAGTACTTC. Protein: CSASSAASYEQYF.

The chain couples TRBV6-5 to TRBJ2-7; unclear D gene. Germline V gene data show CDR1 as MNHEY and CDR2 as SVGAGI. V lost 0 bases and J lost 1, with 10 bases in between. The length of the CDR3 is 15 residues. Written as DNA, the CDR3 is TGTGCCAGCAGTTACTCGATCCAGGAATCCTACGAGCAGTACTTC. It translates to CASSYSIQESYEQYF.

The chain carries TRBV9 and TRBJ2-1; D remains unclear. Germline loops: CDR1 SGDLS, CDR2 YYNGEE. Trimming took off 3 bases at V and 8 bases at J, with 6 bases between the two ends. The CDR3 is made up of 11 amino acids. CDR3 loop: CASSDPHEQFF. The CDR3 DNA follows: TGTGCCAGCAGCGACCCCCATGAGCAGTTCTTC.

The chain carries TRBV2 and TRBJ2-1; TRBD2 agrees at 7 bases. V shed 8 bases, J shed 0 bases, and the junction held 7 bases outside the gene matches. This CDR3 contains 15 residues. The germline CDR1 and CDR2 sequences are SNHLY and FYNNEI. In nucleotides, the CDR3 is TGTGCCAGCCCTCCAGCGGGACCCTCCTACAATGAGCAGTTCTTC. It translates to CASPPAGPSYNEQFF.

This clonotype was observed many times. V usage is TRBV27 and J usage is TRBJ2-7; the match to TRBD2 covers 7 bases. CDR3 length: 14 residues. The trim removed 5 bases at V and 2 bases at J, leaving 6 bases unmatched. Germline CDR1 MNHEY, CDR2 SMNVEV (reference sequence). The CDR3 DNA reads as TGTGCCAGCAGTCCACGACTAGCTGCCTACGAGCAGTACTTC. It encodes CASSPRLAAYEQYF.

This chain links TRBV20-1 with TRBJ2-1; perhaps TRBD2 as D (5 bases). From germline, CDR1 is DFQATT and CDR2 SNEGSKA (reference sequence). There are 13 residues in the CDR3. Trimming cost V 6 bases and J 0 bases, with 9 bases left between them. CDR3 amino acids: CSASRGSYNEQFF. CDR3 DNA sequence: TGCAGTGCCTCCCGGGGCTCCTACAATGAGCAGTTCTTC.

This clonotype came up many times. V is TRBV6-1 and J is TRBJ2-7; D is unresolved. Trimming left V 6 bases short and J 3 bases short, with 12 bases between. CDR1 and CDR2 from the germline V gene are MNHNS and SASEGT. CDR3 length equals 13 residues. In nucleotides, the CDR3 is TGTGCCAGCAGCCAAGGGTCCGACTACGAGCAGTACTTC. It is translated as CASSQGSDYEQYF.